The TCR beta chain described here comes from a study of shared clonotypes between healthy human individuals. Study-level points and caveats: The study drew on few donors, limiting represented genetic and exposure-history diversity.

Terminally differentiated effector memory CD45RA+ cells were excluded by CCR7 positive selection of CD45RO-negative cells. Among the donors, all were Caucasian adults who lived in Nashville, Tennessee. The junction had 4 bases not matched to a gene; V was cut back by 5 bases and J by 1 base. The germline gives CDR1 SGHTA, CDR2 FQGTGA. The CDR3 totals 15 residues. Several immunoSEQ plates held equal portions of the genomic DNA taken from each subset. Profiling relied on immunoSEQ multiplex PCR, and the TCRdb table lists in-frame clones only, not all of them. This sample yields around 2,100,000 clones, of which about 95% are seen a single time; more than 0.95% belongs to the top ten. A word on this clone: Its antigen is as yet unknown.

V usage is TRBV7-3 and J usage is TRBJ2-2; 7 bases align to TRBD2. The receptor was isolated from a man aged 18 to 30 in good health. Source material: naive CD8+ T cells sorted from blood. The CDR3 sequence is CASSTGGMNTGELFF. The CDR3, as DNA: TGTGCCAGCAGCACCGGGGGGATGAACACCGGGGAGCTGTTTTTT.